This record looks at one T cell receptor (beta chain) sequence and its context. Both CD4+ and CD8+ T cells were negatively isolated, and TEMRA cells underwent FACS enrichment. V shed 1 base, J shed 7 bases, and the junction held 4 bases outside the gene matches. The CDR3 extends over 14 amino acids. Germline CDR1 SGHDT, CDR2 YYEEEE. These data belong to a study of CD8 T cells in Susac syndrome. Study at large: Patients with Susac syndrome were, at the time of blood collection, therapy-naive, maintained on corticosteroids, or maintained on intravenous immunoglobulin alone.

The RNA input was about 0.45 to 1 ug, and it was reverse transcribed with random hexamers. TCRdb re-called the immunoSEQ multiplex PCR reads through MiXCR, storing one row per CDR3 protein. The data show roughly 80,000 distinct CDR3 sequences, with 85% to 95% seen just once and more than 0.5% held by the top ten. The chain carries TRBV5-6 and TRBJ2-2; 7 positions match TRBD2. This clonotype originated in a human donor with Susac syndrome. Sequences were obtained from CD4+ T cells from PBMCs. As DNA, the CDR3 is TGTGCCAGCAGCTTGCGGGGGGTTATCGGGGAGCTGTTTTTT. Amino acids: CASSLRGVIGELFF. Using reference TRBV5-6 and TRBJ2-2 for the parts outside the CDR3, the full variable domain is DAGVTQSPTHLIKTRGQQVTLRCSPKSGHDTVSWYQQALGQGPQFIFQYYEEEERQRGNFPDRFSGHQFPNYSSELNVNALLLGDSALYLCASSLRGVIGELFFGEGSRLTVL.